This is a list of T cell receptor beta chains from one sample in a study of beta chain features in type 1 diabetes. Generated by immunoSEQ multiplex PCR, the TCRdb table keeps only in-frame clones and is missing some. This table holds 50,000 to 70,000 clones, 40% to 65% found once. The sequencing input was Tregs from blood. The origin of the receptors is a woman in her forties with type 1 diabetes. CDR3s include the opening cysteine and the closing phenylalanine or tryptophan. D genes are given only for firm matches. Clone size appears in some rows only: once, few, many, or a class for an expanded clone.

TRBJ1-6	TRBV27	.	15	TRBD1	TGTGCCACTTCCCCAGGGGGCTCCTATAATTCACCCCTCCACTTT	CATSPGGSYNSPLHF
TRBJ1-2	TRBV7-2	.	16	TRBD1	TGTGCCAGCAGCTTAGCCCCAGGGGGCGAATTTGGTGGCTACACCTTC	CASSLAPGGEFGGYTF
TRBJ2-7	TRBV5-4	once	13	.	TGTGCCAGCAGCCAGCGTGAGGTCCCCCAGCAGTACTTC	CASSQREVPQQYF
TRBJ2-3	TRBV28	.	12	.	TGTGCCAGCAGTCCCTCGACAGATACGCAGTATTTT	CASSPSTDTQYF
TRBJ1-6	TRBV6-1	.	14	.	TGTGCCAGCAGTGAACAGGGACTGGCGGCGGCCCTCCACTTT	CASSEQGLAAALHF
TRBJ2-1	TRBV18	.	14	.	TGTGCCAGCTCACCACCGTCAGTTTACAATGAGCAGTTCTTC	CASSPPSVYNEQFF
TRBJ2-3	TRBV4-2	.	15	TRBD2	TGTGCCAGCAGCCAACTAGCGGGAGACACAGATACGCAGTATTTT	CASSQLAGDTDTQYF
TRBJ1-5	TRBV27	.	18	.	TGTGCCAGCAGTTTATCAAGGAGAGAAGGGGACACGAATCAGCCCCAGCATTTT	CASSLSRREGDTNQPQHF
TRBJ2-3	TRBV29-1	few	14	.	TGCAGCGTTGCTTTGGGCCCTATTCAATCTACGCAGTATTTT	CSVALGPIQSTQYF
TRBJ2-5	TRBV29-1	.	15	TRBD2	TGCAGCGTTCGTGGACTAGCGGGAGGGGGGGAGACCCAGTACTTC	CSVRGLAGGGETQYF
TRBJ1-1	TRBV18	few	13	.	TGTGCCAGCTCACAGACAGGGAACACTGAAGCTTTCTTT	CASSQTGNTEAFF
TRBJ2-7	TRBV9	.	14	.	TGTGCCAGCAGCGATGACTTGAGGGGGTACGAGCAGTACTTC	CASSDDLRGYEQYF
TRBJ1-4	TRBV4-1	.	15	TRBD1	TGCGCCAGCAGCCTGGACAGGACAACTAATGAAAAACTGTTTTTT	CASSLDRTTNEKLFF
TRBJ1-2	TRBV7-3	few	15	.	TGTGCCAGCAGCTTAGCTCTATTTGCTAACTATGGCTACACCTTC	CASSLALFANYGYTF
TRBJ2-1	TRBV7-2	medium-sized	19	TRBD2	TGTGCCAGCAGCGCAACTATCTTCGGGACTAGCGGGACGCTAGTGGTGCAGTTCTTC	CASSATIFGTSGTLVVQFF